The 18 T cell receptor beta chains below come from one sample, sequenced in a study of beta chain features in type 1 diabetes. General study results and limits: All four CD4+ subsets of Type 1 diabetes patients contained TCRB CDR3s that were moderately but significantly shorter.

All of the isolated RNA was reverse transcribed, so expressed TCRB transcripts were sequenced. Here immunoSEQ multiplex PCR was the method, and the copy in TCRdb shows in-frame clones only, minus some. The sample yields about 660,000 clones, roughly an eighth seen once. Their recognized antigens are unknown. Material: naive CD4+ T cells from blood. These receptors were collected from a man between 18 and 35 years old with type 1 diabetes.

This clone was counted only a few times. The genes are TRBV28 and TRBJ1-5; 9 positions agree with TRBD1. The V and J ends lost 5 bases and 7 bases, in that order; junction bases with no gene match: 9. Germline CDR1 reads MDHEN; CDR2 reads SYDVKM. The CDR3 is 15 amino acids. The DNA for the CDR3 is TGTGCCAGCAGTCCCAGGGACAGGGTACGACAGCCCCAGCATTTT. Amino acid sequence: CASSPRDRVRQPQHF.

V gene TRBV29-1 combines with J gene TRBJ2-3; D ambiguous. V lost 4 bases and J lost 2, with 13 bases in between. This CDR3 is 14 amino acids long. The germline CDR1 and CDR2 sequences are SQVTM and ANQGSEA. CDR3 amino acids: CSVGRARNTDTQYF. CDR3 in DNA: TGCAGCGTTGGAAGGGCCCGAAACACAGATACGCAGTATTTT.

This clone was observed a handful of times. The rearrangement joins TRBV18 to TRBJ2-1; D ambiguous. Germline V lookup: CDR1 KGHSH, CDR2 LQKENI. With 2 bases removed from V and 4 bases from J, the gap between germline ends came to 12 bases. The CDR3 is 15 amino acids. The CDR3 nucleotides read TGTGCCAGCTCACCAGGGCCCAACGAATACAATGAGCAGTTCTTC. Protein product: CASSPGPNEYNEQFF.

This sequence joins TRBV18 and TRBJ2-5; 10 nucleotides agree with TRBD2. The CDR3 covers 15 residues. Per the germline V gene, CDR1 is KGHSH and CDR2 is LQKENI. The V gene end was trimmed by 5 bases and the J gene end by 2 bases; junction bases not matched to a gene: 5. The CDR3 here is CASSVAGGSQETQYF. CDR3 DNA sequence: TGTGCCAGCTCAGTAGCGGGGGGATCACAAGAGACCCAGTACTTC.

The chain couples TRBV7-2 to TRBJ2-1; D is ambiguous. Germline V gene sequence: CDR1 SGHTA, CDR2 FQGNSA. The CDR3 runs to 15 residues. Trimming removed 1 base at V and 2 bases at J, with 9 bases between. CDR3 DNA sequence: TGTGCCAGCAGCTTAGTTATCCCCACCTACAATGAGCAGTTCTTC. The encoded protein is CASSLVIPTYNEQFF.

The chain couples TRBV11-2 to TRBJ2-6; 8 nucleotides agree with TRBD1. The CDR3 runs 18 residues. Trimming took 5 bases from V and 0 from J; bases not matched to a gene: 9. The germline gives CDR1 SGHAT, CDR2 FQNNGV. The CDR3 nucleotides read TGTGCCAGCAGCGGACAGGGTTCTCAACGCTCTGGGGCCAACGTCCTGACTTTC. Protein: CASSGQGSQRSGANVLTF.

The table lists this clone with a few counts. This sample also contains other DNA sequences that code for the same CDR3. V is TRBV30 and J is TRBJ1-5; no firm D call. There are 13 residues in the CDR3. V shed 0 bases and J shed 5 bases, with 8 bases lying between them. CDR1 GTSNPN and CDR2 SVGIG come from the germline V gene (reference sequence). As DNA, the CDR3 is TGTGCCTGGAGTGTACGGCGGGATCAGCCCCAGCATTTT. As protein: CAWSVRRDQPQHF.

This clone was counted between two and nine times. The chain uses TRBV19 and TRBJ1-1; D is uncertain. Germline CDR1 is LNHDA and CDR2 is SQIVND (reference sequence). V lost 6 bases and J lost 5, with 10 bases in between. The CDR3 sequence is 12 residues long. CDR3 nucleotides: TGTGCCAGTAGGGGCTTGGAAACTGAAGCTTTCTTT. Translated, it gives CASRGLETEAFF. Complete variable domain (other parts from reference TRBV19 and TRBJ1-1): DGGITQSPKYLFRKEGQNVTLSCEQNLNHDAMYWYRQDPGQGLRLIYYSQIVNDFQKGDIAEGYSVSREKKESFPLTVTSAQKNPTAFYLCASRGLETEAFFGQGTRLTVV.

J is TRBJ2-1 and V is TRBV5-1, with D perhaps TRBD1 or TRBD2 (5 bases each). This CDR3 region has 13 residues. Trimming pared 4 bases from V and 4 bases from J, leaving 9 bases between. Germline CDR1 is SGHRS and CDR2 is YFSETQ. Written as DNA, the CDR3 is TGCGCCAGCAGCGTGGGGGTTTACAATGAGCAGTTCTTC. It codes for CASSVGVYNEQFF.

This clone was observed a few times. The CDR3 protein is CASSEGGWAPLHF. CDR3 nucleotide sequence: TGTGCCAGCAGTGAAGGGGGTTGGGCACCCCTCCACTTT. The chain uses TRBV2 and TRBJ1-6; no clear D gene. This CDR3 region has 13 residues. CDR1 and CDR2 (germline): SNHLY, FYNNEI. Trimming pared 1 base from V and 11 bases from J, leaving 9 bases between.

This clone showed up just a few times. An end of the junction does not agree with germline; a read error may underlie this. This chain uses TRBV28 with TRBJ1-4, with 10 bases lining up with TRBD1. The CDR3 is made up of 15 amino acids. Germline V lookup: CDR1 MDHEN, CDR2 SYDVKM. The CDR3 region has the DNA TGTGCCAGCAGTGGGCTAGGGCCGAGGGGGACAGGGGCGATTTTT. Translating it yields CASSGLGPRGTGAIF.

A few counts support this clone. This sequence joins TRBV7-2 and TRBJ2-5; TRBD2 might be the D (5 bases). CDR1 SGHTA and CDR2 FQGNSA come from the germline V gene. This CDR3 region has 13 residues. V lost 0 bases and J 3 bases, leaving 5 bases between the germline ends. The CDR3 coding sequence is TGTGCCAGCAGCTTAGCTAGCGAAGAGACCCAGTACTTC. It codes for CASSLASEETQYF.

The gene calls are TRBV11-1 and TRBJ1-5; D not resolved. The germline V gene encodes CDR1 SGHAT and CDR2 FQDESV (reference sequence). V was cut by 2 bases and J by 1 base, with 3 bases left in between. The CDR3 is 13 residues long. DNA for the CDR3: TGTGCCAGCAGCTTATCAAGCAATCAGCCCCAGCATTTT. It codes for CASSLSSNQPQHF.

This chain joins TRBV7-2 and TRBJ2-5, with D perhaps given as TRBD1 or TRBD2 (6 bases each). Germline V gene data show CDR1 as SGHTA and CDR2 as FQGNSA. The CDR3 runs to 15 residues. V was trimmed by 5 bases and J by 9 bases, leaving 22 bases between them. DNA of the CDR3: TGTGCCAGCAGCCCCGGGGGCCAGGGTACAGGGTCCCAGTACTTC. It encodes CASSPGGQGTGSQYF. Looking up the rest from reference TRBV7-2 and TRBJ2-5 gives the full variable domain: GAGVSQSPSNKVTEKGKDVELRCDPISGHTALYWYRQSLGQGLEFLIYFQGNSAPDKSGLPSDRFSAERTGGSVSTLTIQRTQQEDSAVYLCASSPGGQGTGSQYFGPGTRLLVL.

This chain links TRBV21-1 with TRBJ2-5. TRBV21-1 is assigned pseudogene status. The CDR3 runs 15 residues. Written as DNA, the CDR3 is TGTGCCAGCGCCCAGCAGGGGAGGACTACTATCCCCCCGTACTTC. Encoded protein: CASAQQGRTTIPPYF.

This clone was seen a few times. The chain employs TRBV30 and TRBJ2-5; 9 bases line up with TRBD2. The end of the DNA fits TRBJ2-7 better, so the J call may be wrong. CDR3 length: 14 amino acids. Germline assignment: CDR1 GTSNPN and CDR2 SVGIG (reference sequence). The CDR3 sequence: CAWRPGTSFYEQYF. CDR3 coding DNA: TGTGCCTGGAGACCCGGGACTAGCTTCTACGAGCAGTACTTC.

This clone was counted a few times. The chain links TRBV14 to TRBJ2-1; the D gene is possibly TRBD2 (7 bases). Germline V lookup: CDR1 SGHDN, CDR2 FVKESK. Trimming removed 4 bases at V and 10 bases at J, with 20 bases between. CDR3 size: 15 residues. The CDR3 DNA follows: TGTGCCAGCAGCCTCACGGGGGGCGGAATTTGGGAGCAGTTCTTC. Amino acid sequence: CASSLTGGGIWEQFF.

The J gene is TRBJ1-2, the V gene TRBV14; 9 nucleotides agree with TRBD1. Per germline, CDR1 SGHDN and CDR2 FVKESK. J was trimmed by 5 bases and V by 0 bases; bases with no gene match: 1. The CDR3 runs to 14 residues. The CDR3 loop is CASSQEQGAYGYTF. CDR3 bases: TGTGCCAGCAGCCAAGAACAGGGGGCGTATGGCTACACCTTC.